This T cell receptor (beta chain) was captured by sequencing in a study of CD8 T cells in ankylosing spondylitis. Study-wide results and caveats: Past studies reported some motif variants in reactive arthritis synovial fluid and blood.

In regard to this clonotype: Its antigen remains unidentified.

TCRdb reanalysed the 5' RACE reads using MiXCR and keeps one entry per CDR3 protein. The table includes hundreds of thousands of distinct CDR3 sequences, over 7% detected once. Trimming stripped 0 bases from V and 1 base from J, with 7 bases between. The CDR3 contains 15 residues. In germline, CDR1 is MGHDK, CDR2 SYGVNS. This clonotype was obtained from a female donor with ankylosing spondylitis or in good health (not recorded which). Sequenced: blood, either unsorted or a sorted T cell fraction (not recorded which). This sequence joins TRBV25-1 and TRBJ2-1; D uncertain. The CDR3 is CASSEYHVSYNEQFF. The CDR3 region has the DNA TGTGCCAGCAGTGAATACCACGTATCCTACAATGAGCAGTTCTTC.